The clone carrying this T cell receptor (beta chain) shows up as medium-sized by frequency. There are 13 residues in the CDR3. Per germline, CDR1 GTSNPN and CDR2 SVGIG (reference sequence). One tube held mixed TRB-A and TRB-B primer pools for touch-down PCR. TCRdb re-called the multiplex PCR reads and shows each CDR3 protein once, DNA omitted. The sample includes around 4,300 distinct CDR3 sequences. The sample comes from a study of T cell clusters in autoimmune cytopenias. Each sample's input was approximately 0.25 ug genomic DNA, 30,000 to 45,000 genome equivalents. These data were also filed under a second study, of T cell repertoires in aging, cancer and after chemotherapy.

V usage is TRBV30 and J usage is TRBJ1-6; there is no DNA to check the TCRdb D call of TRBD1. This receptor was taken from a human donor in good health. Sequenced: peripheral blood. This CDR3 reads CAWTGTEYSPLHF.